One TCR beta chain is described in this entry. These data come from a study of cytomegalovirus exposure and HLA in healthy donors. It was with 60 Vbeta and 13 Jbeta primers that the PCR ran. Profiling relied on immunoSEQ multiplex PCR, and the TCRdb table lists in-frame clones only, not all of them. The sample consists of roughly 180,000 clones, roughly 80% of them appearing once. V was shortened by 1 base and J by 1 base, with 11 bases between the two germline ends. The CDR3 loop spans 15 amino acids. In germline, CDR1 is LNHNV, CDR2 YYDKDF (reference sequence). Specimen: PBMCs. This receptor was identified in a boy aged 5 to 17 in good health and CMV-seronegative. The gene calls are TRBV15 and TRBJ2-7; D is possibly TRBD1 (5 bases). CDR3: CATSRGVGASYEQYF. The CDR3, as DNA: TGTGCCACCAGCAGAGGGGTAGGGGCTTCCTACGAGCAGTACTTC.